The clone carrying this TCR beta chain was counted many times. What it binds is unknown. This entry is derived from a study of T-cell reconstitution after alpha-beta-depleted transplantation in children. Whole-study findings and limits: There were reportedly several hundred expanded graft clones from which alpha-beta T cells came about two months after transplant.

The authors prepared the TCRbeta library with unique molecular identifiers. TCRdb ran MiXCR on the PCR reads and lists one entry per CDR3 protein. The data contain fewer than 700,000 distinct CDR3 sequences, about an eighth of them singletons. Per the germline V gene, CDR1 is KGHDR and CDR2 is SFDVKD. This CDR3 has 15 amino acids. V dropped 4 bases and J dropped 0 bases, with 9 bases sitting between them. This sequence originates from a male patient younger than 18 who had a stem cell transplant for acute myeloid leukemia, so the T cells may come from the graft donor. The sample consisted of PBMCs, mostly from graft donor cells, taken 360 days after TCRalphabeta/CD19-depleted stem cell transplant. The chain employs TRBV24-1 and TRBJ2-1; no firm D call. The CDR3, as DNA: TGTGCCACCAGTGACCAAGCGACCTCCTACAATGAGCAGTTCTTC. It codes for CATSDQATSYNEQFF.